The clone carrying this TCR beta chain was seen repeatedly, ten times or more. The antigen remains undetermined. Using RNA template, CDR3s of TCR alpha and beta were amplified with iRepertoire arm-PCR. TCRdb itself ran the multiplex PCR reads through MiXCR, one entry per CDR3 protein. The table has under 200,000 distinct CDR3 sequences, over 30% seen once; the top ten hold 20% to 25%. The CDR3 extends over 14 amino acids. CDR1 is SGHAT, CDR2 FQDESV, per germline (reference sequence). Trimming removed 6 bases from V and 1 base from J, with 12 bases in between. This sample was included in a study of glioma-infiltrating T cells. Study-wide points: Tissue-blood divergence was below expectation in non-neoplastic patients, above in gliomas.

Input material: glioma tissue, nonneoplastic brain tissue, or PBMCs (not recorded which). The clonotype originates from a human donor with low-grade glioma or glioblastoma, undergoing nonglioma brain surgery, or in good health (not recorded which). V and J are TRBV11-1 and TRBJ1-1, with TRBD1 as a possible D gene (5 bases). CDR3 loop: CASSRDSENTEAFF. DNA for the CDR3: TGTGCCAGCAGTCGCGACAGCGAGAACACTGAAGCTTTCTTT.